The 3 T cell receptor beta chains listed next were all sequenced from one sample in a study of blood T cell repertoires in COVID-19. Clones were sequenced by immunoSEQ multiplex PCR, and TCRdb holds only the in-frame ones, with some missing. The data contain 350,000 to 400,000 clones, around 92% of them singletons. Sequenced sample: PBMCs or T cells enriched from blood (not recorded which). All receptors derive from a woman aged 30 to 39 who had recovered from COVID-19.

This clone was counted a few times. The CDR3 bases are TGTGCCAGCAGCCGATTGACTAGCGGGAGAGATGAGCAGTTCTTC. It encodes CASSRLTSGRDEQFF. The chain joins TRBV3-1 (or the pseudogene TRBV3-2) to TRBJ2-1; 12 bases are shared with TRBD2. CDR1 and CDR2 from the germline V gene are LGHDT and YNNKEL (reference sequence). Germline trimming cut 4 bases from V and 8 bases from J; bases unmatched to any gene: 6. CDR3 length: 15 amino acids.

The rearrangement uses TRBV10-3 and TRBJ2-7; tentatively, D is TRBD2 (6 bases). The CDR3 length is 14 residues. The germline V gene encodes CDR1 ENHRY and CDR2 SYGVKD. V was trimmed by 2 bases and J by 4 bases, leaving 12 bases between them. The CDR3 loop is CAISEGAGRYEQYF. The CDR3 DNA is TGTGCCATCAGTGAGGGGGCAGGGAGGTACGAGCAGTACTTC.

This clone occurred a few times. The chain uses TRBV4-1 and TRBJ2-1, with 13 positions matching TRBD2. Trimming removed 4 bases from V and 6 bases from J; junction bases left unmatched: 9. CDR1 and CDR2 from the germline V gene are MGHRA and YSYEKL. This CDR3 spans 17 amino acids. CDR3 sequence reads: CASSPRLAGGLSNEQFF. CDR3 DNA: TGCGCCAGCAGCCCCCGACTAGCGGGGGGCCTATCCAATGAGCAGTTCTTC.